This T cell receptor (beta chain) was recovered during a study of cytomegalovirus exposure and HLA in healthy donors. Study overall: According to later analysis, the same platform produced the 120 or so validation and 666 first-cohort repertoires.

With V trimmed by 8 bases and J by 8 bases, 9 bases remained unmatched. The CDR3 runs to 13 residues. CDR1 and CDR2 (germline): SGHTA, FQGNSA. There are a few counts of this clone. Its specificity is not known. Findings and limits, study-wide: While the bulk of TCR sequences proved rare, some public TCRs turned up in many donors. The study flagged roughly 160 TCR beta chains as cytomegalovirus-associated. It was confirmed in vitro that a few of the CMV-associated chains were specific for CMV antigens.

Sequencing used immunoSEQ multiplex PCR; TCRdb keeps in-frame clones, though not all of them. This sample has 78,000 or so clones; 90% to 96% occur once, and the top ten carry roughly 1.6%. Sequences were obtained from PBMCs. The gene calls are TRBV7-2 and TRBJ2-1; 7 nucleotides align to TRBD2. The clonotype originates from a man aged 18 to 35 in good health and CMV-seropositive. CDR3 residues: CASGPSGSYEQFF. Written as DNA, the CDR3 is TGTGCCAGCGGGCCTAGCGGTTCGTATGAGCAGTTCTTC.